The 10 T cell receptor beta chains below were found in one sample sequenced in a study of technical replicates of blood from four donors. Here immunoSEQ multiplex PCR was the method, and the copy in TCRdb shows in-frame clones only, minus some. The sample records about 94,000 clones, approximately 94% being singletons. Sequenced sample: T cells isolated from PBMCs. The receptors were gathered from a human donor in good health.

This clone was detected only a few times. The chain joins TRBV29-1 to TRBJ1-1, with TRBD1 matching 7 bases. Trimming at V came to 3 bases and at J to 0 bases, leaving 4 bases not matched to a gene. The CDR3 is made up of 14 amino acids. The germline V gene has CDR1 SQVTM and CDR2 ANQGSEA. The CDR3 here is CSVEGTVMNTEAFF. The DNA for the CDR3 is TGCAGCGTTGAGGGGACAGTCATGAACACTGAAGCTTTCTTT.

V is TRBV9 and J is TRBJ2-3, with 9 bases fitting TRBD1. The CDR3 has 16 residues. With V trimmed by 4 bases and J by 7 bases, 13 bases remained unmatched. Germline V lookup: CDR1 SGDLS, CDR2 YYNGEE. The CDR3 loop reads CASSTQGGQGTYTQYF. CDR3 nucleotide sequence: TGTGCCAGCAGCACTCAGGGGGGACAGGGAACATATACGCAGTATTTT. The whole variable domain, filled in from reference TRBV9 and TRBJ2-3, reads DSGVTQTPKHLITATGQRVTLRCSPRSGDLSVYWYQQSLDQGLQFLIQYYNGEERAKGNILERFSAQQFPDLHSELNLSSLELGDSALYFCASSTQGGQGTYTQYFGPGTRLTVL.

The chain is built from TRBV7-3 and TRBJ2-7; 8 nucleotides agree with TRBD1. The CDR3 totals 15 residues. Germline-derived CDR1 and CDR2 are SGHTA and FQGTGA. With V trimmed by 0 bases and J by 2 bases, 3 bases remained unmatched. CDR3 bases: TGTGCCAGCAGCTTAACGGCAGGGGGCACCTACGAGCAGTACTTC. Its translation is CASSLTAGGTYEQYF.

The chain uses TRBV7-9 and TRBJ1-2; 12 nucleotides agree with TRBD1. The length of the CDR3 is 19 residues. Trimming removed 1 base from V and 0 bases from J; junction bases left unmatched: 9. The germline gives CDR1 SEHNR, CDR2 FQNEAQ (reference sequence). The CDR3 loop reads CASSLVGTGGPGSNYGYTF. CDR3 nucleotides: TGTGCCAGCAGCTTAGTTGGGACAGGGGGCCCCGGGTCTAACTATGGCTACACCTTC.

The genes are TRBV18 and TRBJ2-2, with D possibly being TRBD2 (6 bases). The CDR3 spans 16 residues. In germline, CDR1 is KGHSH, CDR2 LQKENI. Trimming shortened V by 3 bases and J by 1 base, and 12 bases separated the two germline ends. The CDR3 nucleotides read TGTGCCAGCTCACCCCCGGGACTGCAGAACACCGGGGAGCTGTTTTTT. This translates into CASSPPGLQNTGELFF.

V gene TRBV19 combines with J gene TRBJ1-5; D is unresolved. The CDR3 length is 14 residues. The germline V gene has CDR1 LNHDA and CDR2 SQIVND (reference sequence). The V end was cut by 3 bases, the J end by 4 bases, with 10 bases between. CDR3 nucleotides: TGTGCCAGTAGTATCGGAGAGCGGAATCAGCCCCAGCATTTT. The encoded protein is CASSIGERNQPQHF.

CDR3 bases: TGTGCCAGCAGCGTAGCTTTAGGGACTAGCGAAGAGACCCAGTACTTC. This codes for CASSVALGTSEETQYF. The chain combines TRBV9 with TRBJ2-5, with 10 nucleotides matching TRBD2. CDR3 length equals 16 residues. J gave up 3 bases and V 0 bases, and 5 bases lay outside the gene matches. From germline, CDR1 is SGDLS and CDR2 YYNGEE.

V and J are TRBV7-9 and TRBJ2-6, with a tentative D call TRBD1 (6 bases). Per germline, CDR1 SEHNR and CDR2 FQNEAQ (reference sequence). V was pared by 5 bases and J by 1 base, with 9 bases between. CDR3 size: 15 residues. CDR3 in DNA: TGTGCCAGCAGCCACACAGGGTCTGGGGCCAACGTCCTGACTTTC. Protein: CASSHTGSGANVLTF.

The V and J genes are TRBV7-9 and TRBJ1-2, with no clear D. The CDR3 is made up of 13 amino acids. Trimming shortened V by 1 base and J by 8 bases, and 11 bases separated the two germline ends. Germline-derived CDR1 and CDR2 are SEHNR and FQNEAQ (reference sequence). The CDR3: CASSLVEAMGYTF. The CDR3 DNA reads as TGTGCCAGCAGCTTAGTTGAGGCTATGGGCTACACCTTC.

The gene calls are TRBV12-5 and TRBJ1-5; no definite D call. V was trimmed by 6 bases and J by 4 bases, leaving 7 bases between them. Germline lookup yields CDR1 LGHNT and CDR2 FRNRAP. The CDR3 runs 12 residues. CDR3 in DNA: TGTGCTAGTGGACTCGGGAATCAGCCCCAGCATTTT. This sequence encodes CASGLGNQPQHF. Full variable domain (outside the CDR3, taken from reference TRBV12-5 and TRBJ1-5): DARVTQTPRHKVTEMGQEVTMRCQPILGHNTVFWYRQTMMQGLELLAYFRNRAPLDDSGMPKDRFSAEMPDATLATLKIQPSEPRDSAVYFCASGLGNQPQHFGDGTRLSIL.